This TCR beta chain was observed in a study of blood T cell repertoires in COVID-19. CDR1 SGHRS and CDR2 YFSETQ come from the germline V gene. This CDR3 comprises 18 residues. Trimming removed 0 bases from V and 3 bases from J, with 22 bases in between. This table comes from immunoSEQ multiplex PCR, and its TCRdb copy is limited to in-frame clones, with some not included. The sample includes under 200,000 clones, roughly 85% of them seen just once. The V gene is TRBV5-1, the J gene TRBJ2-7, with D maybe TRBD2 (6 bases). This TCR derives from a man in his sixties with active or convalescent COVID-19. The material sequenced was peripheral blood. CDR3 loop: CASSLARGGGPQSYEQYF. The CDR3 DNA reads as TGCGCCAGCAGCTTGGCCCGGGGAGGCGGACCACAAAGCTACGAGCAGTACTTC.